This T cell receptor beta chain was observed in a study of blood T cell repertoires in COVID-19. In the original analysis: Reference gene primer amplification in the assay estimated nucleated cell counts. The assay was immunoSEQ multiplex PCR, and TCRdb's table has in-frame clones only and misses some. D and trimming come from the DNA, and the V and J calls and clone size come from that table. Of about 360,000 clones listed, around 84% are singletons. Sequencing was done on a sample of peripheral blood. The receptor's source is a human donor in a cohort sampled during active COVID-19.

CDR3 coding DNA: TGTGCCAGCAGTCCACCTCGACAGGAACCCTACGAGCAGTACTTC. Amino acid sequence: CASSPPRQEPYEQYF. This chain links TRBV6-6 with TRBJ2-7, with D possibly being TRBD1 (6 bases). The CDR3 contains 15 residues. V was trimmed by 5 bases and J by 2 bases, leaving 16 bases between them. Per the germline V gene, CDR1 is MNHNY and CDR2 is SVGAGI (reference sequence).